Listed below are T cell receptor beta chains from one sample, sequenced in a study of glioma-infiltrating T cells. MiXCR, run by TCRdb on the multiplex PCR reads, gives a single entry per CDR3 protein. This sample has 20,000 to 25,000 distinct CDR3 sequences, with around 25% found just once. The sequencing sample was made of glioma tissue, nonneoplastic brain tissue, or PBMCs (not recorded which). The source of these receptors is a human donor with low-grade glioma or glioblastoma, undergoing nonglioma brain surgery, or in good health (not recorded which). The CDR3 runs from the conserved cysteine through the conserved F or W. Clone size is stated in some rows and not others, as once, few, many or a class when expanded.

J | length | V | size | CDR3
TRBJ1-5 | 11 | TRBV12-3/TRBV12-4 | - | CASRSRGPQHF
TRBJ2-7 | 13 | TRBV6-1 | many | CASRRQSSYEQYF
TRBJ1-1 | 18 | TRBV28 | many | CASSFPRTGGLGYTEAFF
TRBJ2-3 | 14 | TRBV7-6 | many | CASSYGLGTDTQYF
TRBJ2-3 | 14 | TRBV7-3 | - | CASSDFLATDTQYF
TRBJ1-2 | 15 | TRBV4-3 | many | CASSQGRTEGYGYTF
TRBJ1-5 | 14 | TRBV27 | - | CASSTDNRNQPQHF
TRBJ2-7 | 11 | TRBV7-8 | many | CASSKSFEQYF
TRBJ1-2 | 14 | TRBV28 | many | CASSLFRDTGGYTF
TRBJ2-1 | 16 | TRBV29-1 | few | CSVDREGGFSYNEQFF
TRBJ1-6 | 13 | TRBV29-1 | few | CSVGEDHNSPLHF
TRBJ2-7 | 16 | TRBV4-2 | few | CASSQDLGQGNAEQYF
TRBJ1-1 | 13 | TRBV12-3/TRBV12-4 | many | CASSYLLNTEAFF
TRBJ2-1 | 15 | TRBV3-1 | - | CASSLSGVDHNEQFF
TRBJ2-5 | 12 | TRBV7-2 | few | CASSPTRETQYF
TRBJ2-2 | 13 | TRBV2 | many | CASKGLVTGELFF
TRBJ2-7 | 13 | TRBV6-2/TRBV6-3 | many | CASNAWGLYEQYF
TRBJ2-4 | 12 | TRBV11-2 | - | CASISDSGIQYF
TRBJ1-1 | 13 | TRBV28 | many | CASSFPVDTEAFF
TRBJ1-6 | 14 | TRBV6-2/TRBV6-3 | many | CASSSRAFNSPLHF
TRBJ1-3 | 16 | TRBV9 | few | CASSEGQAHSGNTIYF
TRBJ1-5 | 15 | TRBV6-2/TRBV6-3 | medium-sized | CASSFTGGHNQPQHF
TRBJ2-1 | 16 | TRBV7-2 | few | CASSYRGGGLYNEQFF
TRBJ1-5 | 13 | TRBV20-1 | many | CSARLGGSQPQHF
TRBJ1-5 | 20 | TRBV6-1 | many | CASSERREAGAFPSNQPQHF
TRBJ1-2 | 14 | TRBV12-3/TRBV12-4 | few | CASSRNRRGYGYTF
TRBJ2-7 | 14 | TRBV27 | - | CASIGWATTYEQYF
TRBJ1-4 | 18 | TRBV24-1 | few | CATSEGQGPVATNEKLFF
TRBJ1-2 | 12 | TRBV12-3/TRBV12-4 | many | CASSFLGAGYTF
TRBJ2-1 | 15 | TRBV18 | many | CASSPLGSSYNEQFF
TRBJ1-6 | 15 | TRBV7-2 | many | CASSLLSSYNSPLHF
TRBJ2-7 | 13 | TRBV6-2/TRBV6-3 | many | CASSSSGPYEQYF